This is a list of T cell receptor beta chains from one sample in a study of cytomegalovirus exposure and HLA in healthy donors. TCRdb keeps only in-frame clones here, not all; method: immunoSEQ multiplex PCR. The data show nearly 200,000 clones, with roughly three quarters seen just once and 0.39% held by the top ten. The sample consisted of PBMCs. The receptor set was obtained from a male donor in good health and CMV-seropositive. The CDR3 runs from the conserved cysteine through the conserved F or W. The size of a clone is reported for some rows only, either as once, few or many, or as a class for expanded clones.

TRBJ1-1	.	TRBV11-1	CASSVRGEAFF
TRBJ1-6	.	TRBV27	CASRQPTGSSPLHF
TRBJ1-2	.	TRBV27	CASSALGGEAYGYTF
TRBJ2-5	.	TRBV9	CASSVGREWTQYF
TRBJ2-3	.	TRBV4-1	CASSHLAGSTDTQYF
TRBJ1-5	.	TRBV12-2	CASRLRHRGEQPQHF
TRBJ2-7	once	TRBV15	CATTDPTTSYEQYF
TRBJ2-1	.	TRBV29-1	CSVGAGTYNEQFF
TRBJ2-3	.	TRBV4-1	CASSQEPGQGDFTQYF
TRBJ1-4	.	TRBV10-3	CAISDPDWEEKLFF
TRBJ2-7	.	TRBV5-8	CASSFGLAASYEQYF
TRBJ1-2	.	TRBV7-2	CASSLGPKGYGYTF
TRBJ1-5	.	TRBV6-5	CASTAGYSNQPQHF